This T cell receptor beta chain comes out of a study of preoperative IRX-2 immunotherapy in early breast cancer. The protocol was immunoSEQ multiplex PCR, while the TCRdb copy is restricted to in-frame clones and leaves out a portion. The profile shows 3,500 or so clones, approximately 71% of them singletons. Stated treatment: preoperative locoregional IRX-2 cytokine immunotherapy. Samples came from a phase Ib trial of preoperative locoregional IRX-2 cytokine immunotherapy. The CDR3 sequence is 13 residues long. The germline CDR1 and CDR2 sequences are MNHGY and SAAAGT. Between the trimmed V and J ends, which lost 7 bases and 6 bases, there was a span of 16 bases.

The sample consisted of tumor tissue, taken after IRX-2 immunotherapy. The clonotype comes from a human donor with breast cancer. The chain joins TRBV6-8 to TRBJ2-7, with D perhaps TRBD2 (5 bases). CDR3 residues: CASTPGPEGEQYF. The CDR3 DNA reads as TGTGCCAGCACCCCGGGCCCTGAGGGCGAGCAGTACTTC.